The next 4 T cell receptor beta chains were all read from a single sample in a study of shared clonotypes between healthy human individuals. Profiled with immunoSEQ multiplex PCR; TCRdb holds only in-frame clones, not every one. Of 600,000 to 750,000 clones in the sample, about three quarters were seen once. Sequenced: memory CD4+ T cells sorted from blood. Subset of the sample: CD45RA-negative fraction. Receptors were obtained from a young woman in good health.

Here the CDR3 DNA reads TGTGCCATCAGTAGTGCGACAGGGGTAAACGAGCAGTACTTC. This translates into CAISSATGVNEQYF. This chain uses TRBV10-3 with TRBJ2-7, with 8 bases identical to TRBD1. The J segment lost 5 bases and the V segment lost 5 bases, leaving 8 bases of the junction unmatched. The germline V gene has CDR1 ENHRY and CDR2 SYGVKD. This CDR3 comprises 14 residues.

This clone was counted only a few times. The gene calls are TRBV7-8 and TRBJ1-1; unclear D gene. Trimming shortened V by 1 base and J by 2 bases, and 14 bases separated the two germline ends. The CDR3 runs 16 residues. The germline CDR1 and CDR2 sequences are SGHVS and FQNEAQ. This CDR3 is CASSLDQVGRNTEAFF. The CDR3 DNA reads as TGTGCCAGCAGCTTAGACCAGGTCGGTAGAAACACTGAAGCTTTCTTT.

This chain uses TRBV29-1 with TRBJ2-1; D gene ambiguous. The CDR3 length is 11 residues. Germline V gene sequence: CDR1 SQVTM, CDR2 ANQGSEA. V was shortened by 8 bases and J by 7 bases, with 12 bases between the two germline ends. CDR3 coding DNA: TGCAGCCTGAGGACGACTAATGAGCAGTTCTTC. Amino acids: CSLRTTNEQFF.

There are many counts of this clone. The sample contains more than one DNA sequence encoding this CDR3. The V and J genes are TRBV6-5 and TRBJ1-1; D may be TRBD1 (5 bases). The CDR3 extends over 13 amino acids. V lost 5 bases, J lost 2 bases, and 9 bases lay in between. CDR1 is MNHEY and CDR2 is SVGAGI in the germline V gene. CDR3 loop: CASSHGGNTEAFF. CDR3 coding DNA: TGTGCCAGCAGTCACGGGGGAAACACTGAAGCTTTCTTT.